The sequence of this T cell receptor (beta chain) was determined in a study of Graves' ophthalmopathy and Graves' hyperthyroidism. Study-level points and caveats: Classification of ophthalmopathy versus stable hyperthyroidism by a 13-signature model yielded approximately 90% sensitivity and around 80% specificity. Most thyroid-expanded clonotypes exceeding 0.001 frequency were also found in blood.

As the template, RNA transcripts were used to amplify TCR beta CDR3 regions. In the first round, RT-PCR was carried out with HTBI primers, and a multiplex PCR formed the second round. MiXCR, run by TCRdb on the multiplex PCR reads, gives a single entry per CDR3 protein. The table includes about 340,000 distinct CDR3 sequences, 17% detected once. Details on this clonotype: The antigen remains unidentified.

Other autoimmune diseases, uncontrolled infections, pregnancy and lactation each led to patient exclusion. The specimen sequenced was peripheral blood. This receptor was obtained from an adult man with Graves' ophthalmopathy.

CDR3 loop: CASSFHARGAGELFF. DNA for the CDR3: TGTGCCAGCAGTTTTCATGCGCGGGGAGCCGGGGAGCTGTTTTTT. The chain joins TRBV27 to TRBJ2-2; TRBD2 might be the D (6 bases). Germline values: CDR1 MNHEY, CDR2 SMNVEV (reference sequence). The length of the CDR3 is 15 residues. Trimming removed 3 bases at V and 6 bases at J, with 14 bases between.